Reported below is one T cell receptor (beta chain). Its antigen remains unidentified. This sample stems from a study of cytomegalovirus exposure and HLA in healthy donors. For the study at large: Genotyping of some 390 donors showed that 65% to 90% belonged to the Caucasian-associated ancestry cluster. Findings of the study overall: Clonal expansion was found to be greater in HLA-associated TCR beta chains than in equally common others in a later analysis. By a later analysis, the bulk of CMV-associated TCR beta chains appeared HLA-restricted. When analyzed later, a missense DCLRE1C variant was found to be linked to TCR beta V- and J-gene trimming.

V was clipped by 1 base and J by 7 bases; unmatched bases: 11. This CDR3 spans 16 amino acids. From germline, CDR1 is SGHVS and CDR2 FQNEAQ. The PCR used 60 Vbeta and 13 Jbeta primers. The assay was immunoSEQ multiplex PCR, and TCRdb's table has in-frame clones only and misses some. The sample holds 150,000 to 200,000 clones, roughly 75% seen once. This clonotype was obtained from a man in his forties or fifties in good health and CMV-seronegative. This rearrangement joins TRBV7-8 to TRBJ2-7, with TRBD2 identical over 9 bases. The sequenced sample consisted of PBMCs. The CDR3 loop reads CASSLGTSGPLGEQYF. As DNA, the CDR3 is TGTGCCAGCAGCTTAGGTACTAGCGGGCCCTTGGGAGAGCAGTACTTC. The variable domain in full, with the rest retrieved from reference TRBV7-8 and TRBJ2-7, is GAGVSQSPRYKVAKRGQDVALRCDPISGHVSLFWYQQALGQGPEFLTYFQNEAQLDKSGLPSDRFFAERPEGSVSTLKIQRTQQEDSAVYLCASSLGTSGPLGEQYFGPGTRLTVT.